These 21 T cell receptor beta chains were all obtained from the same sample, sequenced in a study of shared T cell receptors in the human thymus. The assay was immunoSEQ multiplex PCR, and TCRdb's table has in-frame clones only and misses some. Altogether hundreds of thousands of clones are present, roughly 90% being singletons, with the ten largest covering approximately 0.011%. These data also featured in a second study, about human thymus T cells.

Specimen: thymocytes. The receptors originated from a boy younger than two with a congenital heart defect.

Details on this clone: Other DNA sequences in this sample translate to the same CDR3. The V and J genes are TRBV28 and TRBJ1-5, with D perhaps TRBD1 (6 bases). The CDR3 loop spans 15 amino acids. Between the trimmed V and J ends, which lost 2 bases and 0 bases, there was a span of 8 bases. CDR1 and CDR2 (germline): MDHEN, SYDVKM. CDR3 loop: CASSLGQYSNQPQHF. In DNA, the CDR3 is TGTGCCAGCAGTTTAGGACAGTATAGCAATCAGCCCCAGCATTTT.

V and J are TRBV29-1 and TRBJ2-1; no clear D gene. The germline V gene has CDR1 SQVTM and CDR2 ANQGSEA. CDR3 length: 13 amino acids. V was trimmed by 3 bases and J by 8 bases, leaving 14 bases between them. CDR3 amino acids: CSVDGERWDEQFF. Here the CDR3 DNA reads TGCAGCGTTGACGGTGAGCGATGGGATGAGCAGTTCTTC.

This chain joins TRBV2 and TRBJ2-4; D remains ambiguous. The CDR3 is 16 residues long. CDR1 and CDR2 (germline): SNHLY, FYNNEI. V lost 3 bases and J lost 1, with 13 bases in between. The DNA of the CDR3 is TGTGCCAGCAGTGATGGCCCTTGGGCCGCCAAAAACATTCAGTACTTC. This translates into CASSDGPWAAKNIQYF.

The chain joins TRBV7-9 to TRBJ2-3, with 9 bases lining up with TRBD2. The CDR3 is 16 amino acids. The J segment lost 6 bases and the V segment lost 3 bases, leaving 10 bases of the junction unmatched. Germline V lookup: CDR1 SEHNR, CDR2 FQNEAQ (reference sequence). Here the CDR3 reads CASSFNKRGRGDTQYF. As DNA, the CDR3 is TGTGCCAGCAGCTTTAATAAGCGCGGGAGGGGGGATACGCAGTATTTT.

The chain recombines TRBV29-1 with TRBJ2-1; 7 nucleotides line up with TRBD2. Germline loops: CDR1 SQVTM, CDR2 ANQGSEA. The CDR3 consists of 12 residues. V shed 7 bases and J 10 bases; nucleotides not matched to a gene: 10. The CDR3 sequence is CSGSGGRGEQFF. The CDR3 nucleotides read TGCAGCGGGAGCGGCGGGAGAGGCGAGCAGTTCTTC.

The chain combines TRBV7-9 with TRBJ2-7, with 8 bases fitting TRBD2. Germline V CDR1 and CDR2: SEHNR, FQNEAQ (reference sequence). The length of the CDR3 is 18 residues. Trimming cost V 1 base and J 4 bases; bases outside gene matches: 15. CDR3 DNA sequence: TGTGCCAGCAGCTTAGAGGGGCGGGGGGCCCTGACGGATTACGAGCAGTACTTC. It yields the protein CASSLEGRGALTDYEQYF.

The rearrangement uses TRBV4-3 and TRBJ2-7, with D perhaps matching TRBD1 (6 bases). The CDR3 runs 14 residues. V dropped 0 bases and J dropped 4 bases, with 10 bases sitting between them. Germline CDR1 and CDR2: LGHNA and YSLEER. CDR3 protein: CASSQETRGYEQYF. The DNA for the CDR3 is TGCGCCAGCAGCCAAGAAACAAGGGGGTACGAGCAGTACTTC.

The CDR3 DNA reads TGTGCCAGCAGCTTGGTCGGAGACGGAGAGACCCAGTACTTC. Amino acid sequence: CASSLVGDGETQYF. The chain links TRBV5-4 to TRBJ2-5; D is unclear. Germline V lookup: CDR1 SGHNT, CDR2 YYREEE (reference sequence). Trimming removed 0 bases from V and 4 bases from J, with 10 bases in between. The CDR3 is made up of 14 amino acids. The whole variable domain, remainder taken from reference TRBV5-4 and TRBJ2-5, is ETGVTQSPTHLIKTRGQQVTLRCSSQSGHNTVSWYQQALGQGPQFIFQYYREEENGRGNFPPRFSGLQFPNYSSELNVNALELDDSALYLCASSLVGDGETQYFGPGTRLLVL.

The chain carries TRBV7-9 and TRBJ2-3; 9 bases are a match to TRBD2. The CDR3 extends over 17 amino acids. The germline V gene has CDR1 SEHNR and CDR2 FQNEAQ (reference sequence). The J segment lost 0 bases and the V segment lost 3 bases, leaving 7 bases of the junction unmatched. CDR3 in amino acids: CASSFQFGLASTDTQYF. DNA of the CDR3: TGTGCCAGCAGCTTCCAGTTCGGACTAGCGAGCACAGATACGCAGTATTTT. Together with reference TRBV7-9 and TRBJ2-3, the CDR3 gives the full variable domain: DTGVSQNPRHKITKRGQNVTFRCDPISEHNRLYWYRQTLGQGPEFLTYFQNEAQLEKSRLLSDRFSAERPKGSFSTLEIQRTEQGDSAMYLCASSFQFGLASTDTQYFGPGTRLTVL.

This rearrangement joins TRBV11-2 to TRBJ2-7; 10 bases agree with TRBD1. The CDR3 sequence is 14 residues long. Germline V gene sequence: CDR1 SGHAT, CDR2 FQNNGV. The trim removed 5 bases at V and 6 bases at J, leaving 7 bases unmatched. CDR3 DNA sequence: TGTGCCAGCAGCATCCGGGACAGGGGACCCGAGCAGTACTTC. Protein product: CASSIRDRGPEQYF.

This chain connects TRBV28 to TRBJ1-5; 10 bases are a match to TRBD1. The CDR3 runs to 17 residues. Per the germline V gene, CDR1 is MDHEN and CDR2 is SYDVKM. Losses at the gene ends were 2 bases for V and 4 bases for J; bases not matched to a gene: 8. The CDR3 DNA is TGTGCCAGCAGTTTACTTGACGGGACAGGGGTTAATCAGCCCCAGCATTTT. It yields the protein CASSLLDGTGVNQPQHF.

The chain employs TRBV15 and TRBJ1-2, with 9 nucleotides matching TRBD1. The J segment lost 3 bases and the V segment lost 2 bases, leaving 4 bases of the junction unmatched. The V gene's germline CDR1 is LNHNV and CDR2 YYDKDF (reference sequence). The CDR3 consists of 15 residues. The CDR3 reads CATSRPGTGHYGYTF. CDR3 DNA: TGTGCCACCAGCAGACCCGGGACAGGGCACTATGGCTACACCTTC.

The chain is built from TRBV11-2 and TRBJ2-1; 9 positions agree with TRBD1. Germline CDR1 is SGHAT and CDR2 is FQNNGV. The trim removed 3 bases at V and 0 bases at J, leaving 3 bases unmatched. There are 16 residues in the CDR3. In DNA, the CDR3 is TGTGCCAGCAGCTTCCCGGACAGGGGCTCCTACAATGAGCAGTTCTTC. The encoded protein is CASSFPDRGSYNEQFF.

This clone was observed a few times. The chain combines TRBV6-5 with TRBJ2-7, with TRBD2 as a possible D gene (5 bases). V dropped 6 bases and J dropped 0 bases, with 9 bases sitting between them. Germline CDR1 is MNHEY and CDR2 is SVGAGI. This CDR3 contains 13 residues. CDR3 DNA sequence: TGTGCCAGCAGGTACCGGGACTCCTACGAGCAGTACTTC. This sequence encodes CASRYRDSYEQYF.

This chain uses TRBV9 with TRBJ2-5; TRBD1 might be the D (5 bases). CDR3 length: 17 amino acids. Germline V gene sequence: CDR1 SGDLS, CDR2 YYNGEE. Deletions cut 0 bases from V and 0 bases from J, with 15 bases between. The CDR3 loop reads CASSVGMGKGDQETQYF. CDR3 nucleotide sequence: TGTGCCAGCAGCGTAGGGATGGGAAAAGGGGACCAAGAGACCCAGTACTTC.

J is TRBJ2-1 and V is TRBV4-2; tentative D call: TRBD2 (6 bases). The CDR3 length is 16 residues. Trimming removed 7 bases from V and 6 bases from J, with 22 bases in between. Looked up from germline, CDR1 is LGHNA and CDR2 is YNFKEQ. In DNA form, the CDR3 reads TGTGCCAGCAAATCCTCGGGACTGAGCCGTCCCAATGAGCAGTTCTTC. Encoded protein: CASKSSGLSRPNEQFF.

This rearrangement joins TRBV14 to TRBJ2-5; D not resolved. From germline, CDR1 is SGHDN and CDR2 FVKESK. V dropped 0 bases and J dropped 2 bases, with 7 bases sitting between them. This CDR3 has 14 amino acids. CDR3 nucleotide sequence: TGTGCCAGCAGCCAAGATCGCCTACAAGAGACCCAGTACTTC. Protein: CASSQDRLQETQYF.

The chain employs TRBV28 and TRBJ2-3; 7 nucleotides match TRBD1. V shed 10 bases and J 3 bases; nucleotides not matched to a gene: 7. CDR1 is MDHEN, CDR2 SYDVKM, per germline. The CDR3 runs 13 residues. The CDR3, as DNA: TGTGCCACCTCAGGGGGTTGGACAGATACGCAGTATTTT. Translated: CATSGGWTDTQYF.

V and J are TRBV25-1 and TRBJ2-7; TRBD1 aligns across 7 bases. The trim removed 8 bases at V and 2 bases at J, leaving 9 bases unmatched. Germline CDR1 MGHDK, CDR2 SYGVNS. There are 14 residues in the CDR3. CDR3: CASGPTGDTYEQYF. DNA for the CDR3: TGTGCCAGCGGACCAACAGGGGATACCTACGAGCAGTACTTC.

V gene TRBV6-1 combines with J gene TRBJ2-2, with TRBD2 matching 7 bases. V shed 0 bases, J shed 9 bases, and the junction held 1 base outside the gene matches. The germline gives CDR1 MNHNS, CDR2 SASEGT. The CDR3 has 13 residues. The CDR3 coding sequence is TGTGCCAGCAGTGAAGCCGGGGGGTGGGAGCTGTTTTTT. Translated, it gives CASSEAGGWELFF.

In this sample, this clone turned up once. The V and J genes are TRBV28 and TRBJ2-1, with D tentatively TRBD1 (6 bases). Germline V gene lookup returns CDR1 MDHEN and CDR2 SYDVKM. CDR3 length equals 16 residues. V was trimmed by 10 bases and J by 7 bases, leaving 26 bases between them. DNA of the CDR3: TGTGCCACCACGAGTCCCAGGGGCTCGTTGGGGAATGAGCAGTTCTTC. Translation: CATTSPRGSLGNEQFF.